The sequence of this T cell receptor (beta chain) was determined in a study of patients and donors after allogeneic stem cell transplantation. Germline lookup yields CDR1 MNHNY and CDR2 SVGAGI (reference sequence). V was shortened by 0 bases and J by 2 bases, with 11 bases between the two germline ends. This CDR3 region has 15 residues. TCRdb re-analysed the RT-PCR reads in MiXCR, keeping a single row per CDR3 protein. Here the sample spans roughly 190,000 distinct CDR3 sequences, 35% to 50% being singletons. This chain uses TRBV6-6 with TRBJ2-7; D unclear. The TCR comes from a human donor who was either an allogeneic HSCT recipient or a stem cell or donor lymphocyte infusion donor (not recorded which). It is not recorded whose cells these are; they may come from a transplant donor. Material: blood, either unsorted or a sorted T cell fraction (not recorded which). The DNA of the CDR3 is TGTGCCAGCAGTTACTCGAGTTCTCAAACCTACGAGCAGTACTTC. Encoded protein: CASSYSSSQTYEQYF.